Each of the 24 T cell receptor beta chains below was sequenced from the same sample in a study of post-analysis software for immune sequencing data. The TCR beta cDNA libraries contained unique molecular identifiers. TCRdb re-derived calls from the PCR reads in MiXCR, one entry per CDR3 protein. The sample has under 200,000 distinct CDR3 sequences, around 34% seen once; the top ten hold under 30%. The material was blood, obtained after autologous hematopoietic stem cell transplantation. All receptors derive from a girl aged 5 to 17 with multiple sclerosis.

V is TRBV28 and J is TRBJ2-1; 8 nucleotides agree with TRBD2. Germline CDR1 MDHEN, CDR2 SYDVKM. V dropped 10 bases and J dropped 2; count of bases not matched to a gene: 4. CDR3 length equals 13 residues. CDR3 in DNA: TGTGCCATAGCGGGAATAGCCTACAATGAGCAGTTCTTC. Translating it yields CAIAGIAYNEQFF.

The chain joins TRBV6-5 to TRBJ2-3; 15 bases match TRBD2. J was trimmed by 2 bases and V by 2 bases; bases with no gene match: 5. The CDR3 totals 18 residues. Germline assignment: CDR1 MNHEY and CDR2 SVGAGI. The CDR3 nucleotides are TGTGCCAGCAGTTACGCCGGACTAGCGGGAGGGCCCACAGATACGCAGTATTTT. It yields the protein CASSYAGLAGGPTDTQYF.

In its sample, this clonotype was seen a few times. The chain uses TRBV10-3 and TRBJ1-2; 7 bases agree with TRBD1. V was clipped by 5 bases and J by 8 bases; unmatched bases: 8. The length of the CDR3 is 13 residues. The germline gives CDR1 ENHRY, CDR2 SYGVKD. The CDR3 region is CAISPNRGYGYTF. The DNA for the CDR3 is TGTGCCATCAGTCCAAACAGGGGATACGGCTACACCTTC.

A word on this clonotype: An end of the junction differs from the germline gene, which may be a read error. The rearrangement joins TRBV9 to TRBJ1-6; D is uncertain. Germline CDR1 reads SGDLS; CDR2 reads YYNGEE. This CDR3 spans 13 amino acids. The CDR3 DNA reads TGTGCCAGCAGCGTTACACTAGGGTCACCCCGCCACTTT. This codes for CASSVTLGSPRHF.

The chain joins TRBV7-2 to TRBJ2-5, with 11 bases lining up with TRBD2. The J call may not be correct, given that the DNA end is closer to TRBJ2-7. The CDR3 consists of 17 residues. Germline CDR1 reads SGHTA; CDR2 reads FQGNSA. CDR3 amino acids: CASSSSVLAGGWDEQYF. CDR3 DNA: TGTGCCAGCAGCTCTAGCGTGCTAGCGGGAGGTTGGGACGAGCAGTACTTC.

This clonotype was picked up many times. The chain couples TRBV20-1 to TRBJ1-2; possible D gene TRBD1, 6 bases. Trimming left V 1 base short and J 4 bases short, with 13 bases between. CDR1 and CDR2 (germline): DFQATT, SNEGSKA (reference sequence). The CDR3 spans 14 residues. The CDR3 nucleotides read TGCAGTGCTAGAGCCCCAGGGGAGGCCTATGGCTACACCTTC. It specifies CSARAPGEAYGYTF.

This clonotype was seen repeatedly, ten times or more. V usage is TRBV25-1 and J usage is TRBJ1-5; 9 bases fit TRBD1. V lost 3 bases and J lost 6; bases outside the gene matches: 12. CDR3 size: 17 residues. Looked up from germline, CDR1 is MGHDK and CDR2 is SYGVNS. CDR3 sequence (DNA): TGTGCCAGCAGTGAGCCACCGGGACAGGGAAGAGGTCAGCCCCAGCATTTT. It encodes CASSEPPGQGRGQPQHF.

Remarks on this clonotype: A much larger clone lies one base from this, so it may be a read error. The rearrangement joins TRBV29-1 to TRBJ2-5, with a tentative D call TRBD2 (5 bases). The V gene's germline CDR1 is SQVTM and CDR2 ANQGSEA. This CDR3 has 15 residues. In DNA, the CDR3 is TGCAGCGCTGAAGATCGGGTAAGGAGGCAGGAGACCCAGTACTTC. Translation gives CSAEDRVRRQETQYF. Using reference TRBV29-1 and TRBJ2-5 for the parts outside the CDR3, the full variable domain is SAVISQKPSRDICQRGTSLTIQCQVDSQVTMMFWYRQQPGQSLTLIATANQGSEATYESGFVIDKFPISRPNLTFSTLTVSNMSPEDSSIYLCSAEDRVRRQETQYFGPGTRLLVL.

This clonotype came up many times. This chain joins TRBV13 and TRBJ2-7, with D perhaps TRBD2 (5 bases). Trimming left V 6 bases short and J 5 bases short, with 11 bases between. CDR3 length: 12 amino acids. The germline gives CDR1 PRHDT, CDR2 FYEKMQ (reference sequence). The chain's CDR3 is CASREGSNEQYF. As DNA, the CDR3 is TGTGCCAGCAGAGAGGGTAGCAACGAGCAGTACTTC.

This sequence joins TRBV5-4 and TRBJ2-7; no definite D call. This CDR3 has 13 amino acids. The V end was cut by 4 bases, the J end by 5 bases, with 13 bases between. The V gene's germline CDR1 is SGHNT and CDR2 YYREEE (reference sequence). The CDR3 bases are TGTGCCAGCAGCACCCCCGATGCCCACGAGCAGTACTTC. Its translation is CASSTPDAHEQYF.

Details on this clonotype: Since no conserved phenylalanine or tryptophan closes the CDR3, a read error is the likely cause. Because the CDR3's place on the DNA is in doubt, the DNA is left out and the CDR3 is given as listed by TCRdb. The V and J genes are TRBV7-9 and TRBJ1-6; TRBD1, as called in the table, went unchecked against the DNA. Germline CDR1 SEHNR, CDR2 FQNEAQ (reference sequence). The CDR3 length equals 18 residues, ends included. CDR3 loop: CASSQQAGTGGYGYTFDS.

This clonotype was detected ten times or more. This chain uses TRBV6-6 with TRBJ2-5, with TRBD2 as a possible D gene (6 bases). Germline V gives CDR1 MNHNY, CDR2 SVGAGI (reference sequence). CDR3 length: 17 residues. Trimming shortened V by 0 bases and J by 4 bases, and 18 bases separated the two germline ends. CDR3 DNA sequence: TGTGCCAGCAGTTACTCAGCGCCGGGAGAAGAGGGAGAGACCCAGTACTTC. Its translation: CASSYSAPGEEGETQYF.

This clonotype was observed a handful of times. The junction shows a germline mismatch at one end, possibly a read error. The chain recombines TRBV2 with TRBJ1-5; 9 nucleotides line up with TRBD1. CDR1 SNHLY and CDR2 FYNNEI come from the germline V gene. The CDR3 totals 14 residues. This chain's CDR3 is CTSSGGTGNQPQHF. For the CDR3, the DNA is TGTACCAGCAGTGGTGGGACAGGGAATCAGCCCCAGCATTTT. The full variable domain, its missing parts supplied by reference TRBV2 and TRBJ1-5, is EPEVTQTPSHQVTQMGQEVILRCVPISNHLYFYWYRQILGQKVEFLVSFYNNEISEKSEIFDDQFSVERPDGSNFTLKIRSTKLEDSAMYFCTSSGGTGNQPQHFGDGTRLSIL.

This clonotype was observed a few times. The gene calls are TRBV18 and TRBJ2-5, with 7 bases identical to TRBD2. This CDR3 is built from 14 residues. V was clipped by 2 bases and J by 5 bases; unmatched bases: 5. Germline CDR1 KGHSH, CDR2 LQKENI. CDR3 coding DNA: TGTGCCAGCTCACCATCTAGCGGCGCTGAGACCCAGTACTTC. Translating gives CASSPSSGAETQYF.

J is TRBJ2-3 and V is TRBV29-1, with a possible D match to TRBD1 (6 bases). This CDR3 region has 14 residues. Trimming stripped 4 bases from V and 3 bases from J, with 14 bases between. Germline CDR1 is SQVTM and CDR2 is ANQGSEA. The DNA for the CDR3 is TGCAGCGTTGTGGGGACACCACGGACAGATACGCAGTATTTT. Translated, it gives CSVVGTPRTDTQYF.

V is TRBV2 and J is TRBJ2-1; D unresolved. Trimming stripped 2 bases from V and 4 bases from J, with 9 bases between. The germline V gene has CDR1 SNHLY and CDR2 FYNNEI. The CDR3 is 14 residues long. CDR3 coding DNA: TGTGCCAGCAGTGAACTGGGGTTATACAATGAGCAGTTCTTC. Its protein is CASSELGLYNEQFF.

In this sample, this clonotype turned up a few times. The rearrangement links TRBV27 to TRBJ2-1; D perhaps matches TRBD1 (6 bases). CDR3 length equals 14 residues. Trimming took 5 bases from V and 3 from J, leaving 11 bases between them. Germline loops: CDR1 MNHEY, CDR2 SMNVEV (reference sequence). The CDR3 DNA reads as TGTGCCAGCAGTATGGACAGCAACTACAATGAGCAGTTCTTC. Its translation: CASSMDSNYNEQFF.

V is TRBV25-1 and J is TRBJ1-1, with 8 bases aligning to TRBD1. V lost 4 bases, J lost 4 bases, and 5 bases stayed unmatched. The CDR3 totals 14 residues. CDR1 is MGHDK and CDR2 is SYGVNS in the germline V gene. The CDR3 bases are TGTGCCAGCAGTGGGAGACAGGGGATCACTGAAGCTTTCTTT. Amino acids: CASSGRQGITEAFF.

This clonotype was seen only a few times. The chain carries TRBV28 and TRBJ1-5, with a possible D match to TRBD1 (6 bases). The V gene lost 7 bases and the J gene lost 9 bases, with 16 bases spanning the gap. This CDR3 comprises 13 residues. Germline CDR1 MDHEN, CDR2 SYDVKM. The CDR3 is CASKSGGGLPQHF. The CDR3, as DNA: TGTGCCAGCAAAAGTGGGGGCGGGTTGCCCCAGCATTTT.

The chain uses TRBV5-1 and TRBJ1-1, with D possibly matching TRBD1 (6 bases). Germline CDR1 and CDR2: SGHRS and YFSETQ. Trimming stripped 4 bases from V and 0 bases from J, with 16 bases between. The CDR3 has 16 amino acids. The CDR3 bases are TGCGCCAGCAGCCCTTACGAAACAGGGATGAACACTGAAGCTTTCTTT. As protein: CASSPYETGMNTEAFF.

This clonotype has more than one count but fewer than ten. The CDR3 sequence: CASSSAGTGYYEQYF. DNA of the CDR3: TGTGCCAGCAGTTCCGCCGGGACAGGCTACTACGAGCAGTACTTC. V is TRBV12-3 or TRBV12-4 and J is TRBJ2-7; 8 bases agree with TRBD1. Trimming took 4 bases from V and 3 from J; bases not matched to a gene: 8. The CDR3 has 15 residues.

In its sample, this clonotype was seen once. The genes are TRBV2 and TRBJ2-1, with 8 positions matching TRBD2. This CDR3 comprises 15 residues. V trimming: 7 bases; J trimming: 2 bases; junction bases outside the gene matches: 7. CDR1 and CDR2 (germline): SNHLY, FYNNEI. The CDR3 protein is CASKAEGLAYNEQFF. The CDR3 coding sequence is TGTGCCAGCAAGGCGGAGGGACTAGCCTACAATGAGCAGTTCTTC.

This clonotype was recorded many times. The rearrangement uses TRBV3-1 and TRBJ2-7; 10 nucleotides align to TRBD1. The germline CDR1 and CDR2 sequences are LGHDT and YNNKEL (reference sequence). Trimming took 1 base from V and 3 from J; bases not matched to a gene: 3. CDR3 length: 15 residues. The CDR3 DNA reads as TGTGCCAGCAGCCAAGTGGGGACAGGGGTCTACGAGCAGTACTTC. Its protein is CASSQVGTGVYEQYF.

This clonotype was recorded many times. This chain connects TRBV6-2 or TRBV6-3 to TRBJ2-7; D is unclear. From germline, CDR1 is MNHEY and CDR2 SVGEGT. With 2 bases removed from V and 3 bases from J, the gap between germline ends came to 5 bases. The CDR3 is made up of 12 amino acids. The chain's CDR3 is CASSYPDYEQYF. The CDR3 coding sequence is TGTGCCAGCAGTTACCCGGACTACGAGCAGTACTTC.